One sample yielded the 9 T cell receptor beta chains listed below, sequenced in a study of post-analysis software for immune sequencing data (dated by TCRdb to the mid-2010s). Beyond this particular receptor, the publication reports: About five TRBV segments, including TRBV5-6, TRBV5-1 and TRBV20-1, were significantly more frequent in patients than controls.

Library creation used PCR. TCRdb shows the sequencer as Illumina HiSeq 2500. To reduce PCR and sequencing biases, unique molecular identifiers were built into the TCR beta cDNA libraries. The raw public data were reprocessed by TCRdb itself: fastp quality trimming at Q25, MiXCR clonotype calling, in-frame beta chains only. Here each entry gathers all rows of one CDR3 protein and keeps the most common genes and DNA. The sample includes roughly 570,000 distinct CDR3 sequences, with approximately 34% observed a single time. The ten largest clones represent roughly 6% of the sample. Which antigens these TCRs recognize remains unknown. The sample taken for sequencing was blood. The receptors originated from a girl aged 2 to 17 with multiple sclerosis.

The rearrangement links TRBV5-1 to TRBJ1-5, with D unclear. The germline V and J ends were trimmed by 0 bases and 7 bases, with 8 bases remaining between them. The CDR3 is 13 amino acids. Germline-derived CDR1 and CDR2 are SGHRS and YFSETQ. The CDR3 loop reads CASSLEFGQPQHF. CDR3 nucleotide sequence: TGCGCCAGCAGCTTGGAGTTCGGGCAGCCCCAGCATTTT.

This rearrangement joins TRBV5-6 to TRBJ2-5, with 8 positions matching TRBD2. Per the germline V gene, CDR1 is SGHDT and CDR2 is YYEEEE. This CDR3 region has 15 residues. After removal of 4 bases from V and 7 bases from J, the junction contained 12 bases not matched to a gene. The CDR3 DNA is TGTGCCAGCAGCCCGCCAGCGGGGGCCTGGGGGACCCAGTACTTC. Translating it yields CASSPPAGAWGTQYF.

This clonotype was seen just once. Possible read error: a much larger clone is one base away. The chain has TRBV7-3 and TRBJ1-1; D unclear. This CDR3 has 13 amino acids. Germline V gene sequence: CDR1 SGHTA, CDR2 FQGTGA. In DNA, the CDR3 is TGTGTCAGCAGCTCCCGCAGGAACACTGAAGCTTTCTTT. The encoded protein is CVSSSRRNTEAFF.

This chain links TRBV2 with TRBJ2-2; 8 nucleotides line up with TRBD2. There are 15 residues in the CDR3. Germline CDR1 and CDR2: SNHLY and FYNNEI. The junction had 5 bases not matched to a gene; V was cut back by 6 bases and J by 2 bases. CDR3 protein: CASRLLAANTGELFF. Written as DNA, the CDR3 is TGTGCCAGCAGGCTACTAGCGGCAAACACCGGGGAGCTGTTTTTT.

A few counts support this clonotype. The CDR3 protein is CSAREGSTEAFF. CDR3 in DNA: TGCAGTGCTAGAGAGGGGAGCACTGAAGCTTTCTTT. This sequence joins TRBV20-1 and TRBJ1-1; D remains ambiguous. This CDR3 has 12 amino acids. Per germline, CDR1 DFQATT and CDR2 SNEGSKA (reference sequence). The V and J ends lost 0 bases and 4 bases respectively, with 6 bases between them.

As regards this clonotype: Germline and junction disagree at one end, which may indicate a read error. In nucleotides, the CDR3 is TGCGCCAGCAGCGCACAGGGATGCCAAGAGACTCAGTACTTC. Translated: CASSAQGCQETQYF. The chain joins TRBV5-1 to TRBJ2-5; D perhaps matches TRBD1 (6 bases). The germline V gene encodes CDR1 SGHRS and CDR2 YFSETQ. The CDR3 is 14 amino acids.

The chain couples TRBV11-3 to TRBJ2-5; 7 bases align to TRBD2. The J segment lost 1 base and the V segment lost 3 bases, leaving 8 bases of the junction unmatched. The CDR3 runs to 16 residues. CDR1 and CDR2 from the germline V gene are SGHNT and YENEEA. For the CDR3, the DNA is TGTGCCAGCAGCTTCCTCAACGGGGGGATCCAAGAGACCCAGTACTTC. Translated: CASSFLNGGIQETQYF.

The genes are TRBV10-2 and TRBJ2-1; maybe TRBD2 (7 bases). Per germline, CDR1 WSHSY and CDR2 SAAADI. The germline V and J ends were trimmed by 3 bases and 6 bases, with 12 bases remaining between them. The CDR3 covers 14 residues. The chain's CDR3 is CASSEGGGLNEQFF. CDR3 sequence (DNA): TGCGCCAGCAGTGAAGGGGGGGGCCTCAATGAGCAGTTCTTC.

The V and J genes are TRBV6-5 and TRBJ2-3, with D tentatively TRBD2 (6 bases). In germline, CDR1 is MNHEY, CDR2 SVGAGI. This CDR3 has 16 residues. V was cut by 0 bases and J by 1 base, with 11 bases left in between. The DNA for the CDR3 is TGTGCCAGCAGTTACTCGACTTGGGGGGGCACAGATACGCAGTATTTT. Its protein is CASSYSTWGGTDTQYF.